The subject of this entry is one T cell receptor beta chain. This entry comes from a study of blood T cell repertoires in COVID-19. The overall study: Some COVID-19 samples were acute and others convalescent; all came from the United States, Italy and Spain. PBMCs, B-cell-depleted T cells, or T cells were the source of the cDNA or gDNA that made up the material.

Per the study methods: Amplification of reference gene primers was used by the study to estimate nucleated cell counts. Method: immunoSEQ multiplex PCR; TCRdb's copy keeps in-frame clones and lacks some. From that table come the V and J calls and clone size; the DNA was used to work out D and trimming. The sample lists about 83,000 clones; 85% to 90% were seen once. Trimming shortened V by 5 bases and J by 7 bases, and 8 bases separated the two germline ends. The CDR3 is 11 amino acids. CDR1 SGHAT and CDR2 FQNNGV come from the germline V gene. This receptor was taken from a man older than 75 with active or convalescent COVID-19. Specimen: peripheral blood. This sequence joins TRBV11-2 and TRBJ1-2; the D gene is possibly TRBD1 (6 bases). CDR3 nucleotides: TGTGCCAGCAGCAACAGGGTTGGCTACACCTTC. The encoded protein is CASSNRVGYTF.